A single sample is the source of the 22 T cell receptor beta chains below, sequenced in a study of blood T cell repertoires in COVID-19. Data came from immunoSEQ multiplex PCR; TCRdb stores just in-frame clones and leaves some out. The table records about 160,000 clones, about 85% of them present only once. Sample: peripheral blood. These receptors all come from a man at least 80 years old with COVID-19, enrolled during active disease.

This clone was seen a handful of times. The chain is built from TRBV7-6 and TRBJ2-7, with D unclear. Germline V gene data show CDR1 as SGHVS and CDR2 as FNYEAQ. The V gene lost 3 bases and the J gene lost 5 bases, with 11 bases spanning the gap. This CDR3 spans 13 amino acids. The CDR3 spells CASSFRHQDEQYF. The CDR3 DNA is TGTGCCAGCAGCTTCAGACACCAGGACGAGCAGTACTTC.

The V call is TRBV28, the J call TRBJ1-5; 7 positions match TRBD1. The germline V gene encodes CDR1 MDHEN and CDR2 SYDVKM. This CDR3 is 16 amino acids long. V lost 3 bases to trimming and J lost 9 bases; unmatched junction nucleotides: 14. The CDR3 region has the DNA TGTGCCAGCAGTTTGTTCTTCGCGGGACAGAGATCGCCCCAGCATTTT. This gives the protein CASSLFFAGQRSPQHF.

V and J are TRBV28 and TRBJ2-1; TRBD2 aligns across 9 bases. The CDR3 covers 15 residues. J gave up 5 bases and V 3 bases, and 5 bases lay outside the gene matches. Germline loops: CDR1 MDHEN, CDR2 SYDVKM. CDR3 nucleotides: TGTGCCAGCAGTTTGGGGCTAGCGGGGAACAATGAGCAGTTCTTC. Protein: CASSLGLAGNNEQFF.

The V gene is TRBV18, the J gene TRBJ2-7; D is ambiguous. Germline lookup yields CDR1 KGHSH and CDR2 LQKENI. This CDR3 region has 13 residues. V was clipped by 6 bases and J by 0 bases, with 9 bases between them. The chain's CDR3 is CASSLSRSYEQYF. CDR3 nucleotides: TGTGCCAGCTCGTTATCGCGCTCCTACGAGCAGTACTTC.

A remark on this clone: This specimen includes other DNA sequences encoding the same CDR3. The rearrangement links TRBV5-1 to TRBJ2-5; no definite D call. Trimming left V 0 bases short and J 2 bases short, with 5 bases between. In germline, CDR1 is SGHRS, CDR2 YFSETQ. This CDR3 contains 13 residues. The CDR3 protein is CASSLGGQETQYF. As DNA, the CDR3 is TGCGCCAGCAGCTTGGGCGGACAAGAGACCCAGTACTTC.

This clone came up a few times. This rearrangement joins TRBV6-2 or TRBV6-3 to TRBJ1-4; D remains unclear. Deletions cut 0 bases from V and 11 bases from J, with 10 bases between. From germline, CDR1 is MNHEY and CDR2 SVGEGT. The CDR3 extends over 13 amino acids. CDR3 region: CASSYSRNSKLFF. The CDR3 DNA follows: TGTGCCAGCAGTTACTCGAGAAATTCGAAACTGTTTTTT.

The CDR3 protein is CASSLQGGSTDTQYF. The CDR3 DNA reads TGTGCCAGCAGCTTGCAGGGAGGGAGCACAGATACGCAGTATTTT. V and J are TRBV7-8 and TRBJ2-3, with 7 bases fitting TRBD2. The CDR3 loop spans 15 amino acids. Trimming removed 3 bases from V and 0 bases from J; junction bases left unmatched: 3. The germline gives CDR1 SGHVS, CDR2 FQNEAQ.

In DNA form, the CDR3 reads TGTGCCAGCATGAGTGCCTGGCGGAACTATGGCTACACCTTC. Translation gives CASMSAWRNYGYTF. The J gene is TRBJ1-2, the V gene TRBV2; D is ambiguous. CDR1 is SNHLY and CDR2 is FYNNEI in the germline V gene. The CDR3 is 14 residues long. The V end lost 7 bases, the J end lost 2 bases, and 14 bases lay between the germline ends.

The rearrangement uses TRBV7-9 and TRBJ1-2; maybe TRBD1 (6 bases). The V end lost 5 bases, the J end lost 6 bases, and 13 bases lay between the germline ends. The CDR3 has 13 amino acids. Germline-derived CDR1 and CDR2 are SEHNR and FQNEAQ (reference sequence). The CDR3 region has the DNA TGTGCCAGCAGCACAAGAGGGGGTGATGGCTACACCTTC. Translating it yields CASSTRGGDGYTF.

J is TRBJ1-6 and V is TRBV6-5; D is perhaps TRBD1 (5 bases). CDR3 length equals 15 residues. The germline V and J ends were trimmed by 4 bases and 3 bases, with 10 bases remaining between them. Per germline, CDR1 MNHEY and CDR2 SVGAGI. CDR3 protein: CASSSQGFYNSPLHF. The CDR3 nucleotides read TGTGCCAGCAGTTCCCAGGGCTTCTATAATTCACCCCTCCACTTT.

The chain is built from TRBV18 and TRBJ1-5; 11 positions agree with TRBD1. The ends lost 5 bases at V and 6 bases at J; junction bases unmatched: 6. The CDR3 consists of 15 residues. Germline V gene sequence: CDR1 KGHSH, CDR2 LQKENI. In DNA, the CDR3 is TGTGCCAGCTCAAAAGGACAGGGGGCAAGTCAGCCCCAGCATTTT. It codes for CASSKGQGASQPQHF.

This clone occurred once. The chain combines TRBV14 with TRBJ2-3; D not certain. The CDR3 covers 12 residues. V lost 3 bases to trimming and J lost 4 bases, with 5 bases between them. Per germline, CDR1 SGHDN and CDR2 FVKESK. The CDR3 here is CASSQSPDTQYF. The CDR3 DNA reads TGTGCCAGCAGCCAGAGCCCAGATACGCAGTATTTT.

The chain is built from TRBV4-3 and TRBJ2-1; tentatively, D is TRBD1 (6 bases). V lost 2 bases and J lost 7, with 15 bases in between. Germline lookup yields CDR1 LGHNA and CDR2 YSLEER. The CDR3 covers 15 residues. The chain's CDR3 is CASSQTIQQGNEQFF. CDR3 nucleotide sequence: TGCGCCAGCAGCCAAACTATTCAACAGGGTAATGAGCAGTTCTTC.

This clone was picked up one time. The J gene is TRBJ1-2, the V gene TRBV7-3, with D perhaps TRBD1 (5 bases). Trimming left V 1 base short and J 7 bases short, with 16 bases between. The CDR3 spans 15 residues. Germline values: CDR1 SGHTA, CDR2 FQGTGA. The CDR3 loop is CASSLIPGGASGYTF. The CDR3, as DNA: TGTGCCAGCAGCTTAATCCCCGGTGGGGCAAGTGGCTACACCTTC.

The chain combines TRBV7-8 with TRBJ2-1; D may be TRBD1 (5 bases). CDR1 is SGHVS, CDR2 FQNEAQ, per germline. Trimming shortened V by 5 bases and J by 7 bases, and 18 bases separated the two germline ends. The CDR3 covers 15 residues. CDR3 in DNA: TGTGCCAGCAGCCCACTCCCCCGGACATCGAATGAGCAGTTCTTC. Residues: CASSPLPRTSNEQFF.

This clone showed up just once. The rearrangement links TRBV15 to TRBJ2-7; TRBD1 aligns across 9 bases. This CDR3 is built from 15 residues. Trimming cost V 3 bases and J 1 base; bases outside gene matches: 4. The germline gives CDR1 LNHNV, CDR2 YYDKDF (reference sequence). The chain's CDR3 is CATSSRTGESYEQYF. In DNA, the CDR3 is TGTGCCACCAGCAGCCGGACAGGGGAATCCTACGAGCAGTACTTC.

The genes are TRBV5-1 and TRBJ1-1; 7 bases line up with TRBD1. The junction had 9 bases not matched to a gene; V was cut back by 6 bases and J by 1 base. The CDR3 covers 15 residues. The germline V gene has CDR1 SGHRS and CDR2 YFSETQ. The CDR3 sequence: CASTSPDRRNTEAFF. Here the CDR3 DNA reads TGCGCCAGCACCTCGCCGGACAGGAGGAACACTGAAGCTTTCTTT.

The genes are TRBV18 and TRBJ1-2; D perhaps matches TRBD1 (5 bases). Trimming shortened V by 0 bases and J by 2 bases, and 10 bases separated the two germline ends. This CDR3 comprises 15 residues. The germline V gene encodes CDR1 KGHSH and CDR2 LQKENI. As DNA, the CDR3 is TGTGCCAGCTCACCACCGGGGTCAGGGAACTATGGCTACACCTTC. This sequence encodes CASSPPGSGNYGYTF.

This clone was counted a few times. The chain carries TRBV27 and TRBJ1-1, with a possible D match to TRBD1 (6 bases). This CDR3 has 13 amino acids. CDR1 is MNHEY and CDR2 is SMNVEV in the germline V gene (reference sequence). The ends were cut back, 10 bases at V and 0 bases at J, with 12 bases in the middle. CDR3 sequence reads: CATSTGMNTEAFF. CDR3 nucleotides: TGTGCCACCTCGACAGGAATGAACACTGAAGCTTTCTTT.

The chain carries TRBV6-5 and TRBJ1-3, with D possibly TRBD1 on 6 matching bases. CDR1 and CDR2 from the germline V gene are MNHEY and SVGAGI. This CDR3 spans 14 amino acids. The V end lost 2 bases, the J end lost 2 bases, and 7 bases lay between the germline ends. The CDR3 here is CASSYGGPGNTIYF. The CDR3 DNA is TGTGCCAGCAGTTACGGGGGCCCTGGAAACACCATATATTTT.

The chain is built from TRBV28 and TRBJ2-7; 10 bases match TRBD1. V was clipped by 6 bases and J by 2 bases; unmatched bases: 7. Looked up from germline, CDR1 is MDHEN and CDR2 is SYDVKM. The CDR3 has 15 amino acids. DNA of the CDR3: TGTGCCAGCAGCTCCCGAGGGACAGGGGCCTACGAGCAGTACTTC. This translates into CASSSRGTGAYEQYF. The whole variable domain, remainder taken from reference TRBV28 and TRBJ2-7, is DVKVTQSSRYLVKRTGEKVFLECVQDMDHENMFWYRQDPGLGLRLIYFSYDVKMKEKGDIPEGYSVSREKKERFSLILESASTNQTSMYLCASSSRGTGAYEQYFGPGTRLTVT.

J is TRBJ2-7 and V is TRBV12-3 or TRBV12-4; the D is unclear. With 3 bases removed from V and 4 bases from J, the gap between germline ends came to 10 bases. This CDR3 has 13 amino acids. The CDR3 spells CASSLSFVYEQYF. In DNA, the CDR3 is TGTGCCAGCAGTTTGTCATTTGTGTACGAGCAGTACTTC.